The T cell receptor beta chain under discussion was sequenced for a study of regulatory T cells in long-lasting Graves disease. Study-wide background: Graves' patients with a new diagnosis had received antithyroid drugs under 3 months.

The V gene's germline CDR1 is SGHTA and CDR2 FQGNSA. V lost 5 bases to trimming and J lost 4 bases, with 9 bases between them. This CDR3 is built from 12 residues. Building the TCR beta libraries relied on iRepertoire HTBI primers, and CDR3 regions underwent Arm-PCR. TCRdb passed the multiplex PCR reads through MiXCR, listing each CDR3 protein once. The repertoire holds fewer than 500,000 distinct CDR3 sequences, with around 15% as singletons. Study findings and constraints: Under persistent disease, TRBV28, TRBJ1-2 and TRBJ2-5 were used preferentially. The persistent group shared about 2,500 public clonotypes, more than the 966 shared by new patients.

At least ten counts were recorded for this clonotype. Its cognate antigen is unknown. Time point given: newly diagnosed GD, antithyroid drugs for less than 3 months. From RNA extracted from PBMCs, the TCR library was made. The same sample was also used in a study of T cells in Graves' hyperthyroidism and ophthalmopathy.

The chain uses TRBV7-2 and TRBJ2-7, with D uncertain. Sequencing was performed on peripheral blood mononuclear cells (PBMCs), taken at new diagnosis, from a patient treated with antithyroid drugs. The sequence was obtained from a man between 40 and 49 years old with Graves disease. The CDR3, as DNA: TGTGCCAGCAGCCATTCGTCTTACGAGCAGTACTTC. Amino acids: CASSHSSYEQYF. The whole variable domain, remainder taken from reference TRBV7-2 and TRBJ2-7, is GAGVSQSPSNKVTEKGKDVELRCDPISGHTALYWYRQSLGQGLEFLIYFQGNSAPDKSGLPSDRFSAERTGGSVSTLTIQRTQQEDSAVYLCASSHSSYEQYFGPGTRLTVT.